This T cell receptor beta chain was captured in a study of T cells in Graves' hyperthyroidism and ophthalmopathy. The CDR3 extends over 18 amino acids. Losses at the gene ends were 3 bases for V and 0 bases for J; bases not matched to a gene: 8. Germline loops: CDR1 KGHSH, CDR2 LQKENI. Regions amplified from RNA transcripts were the TCR beta CDR3 regions. With the HTBI primer set, the TCR CDR3 went through a first round of RT-PCR. TCRdb ran MiXCR on the multiplex PCR reads and lists one entry per CDR3 protein. The repertoire has roughly 640,000 distinct CDR3 sequences, more than 15% of them found once; the top ten carry around 3.3%. This clonotype was detected many times.

The sequence was obtained from a woman aged 40 to 55 with Graves' ophthalmopathy. The sample consisted of blood. The rearrangement links TRBV18 to TRBJ2-1; TRBD2 agrees at 10 bases. CDR3 region: CASSPGGLALSSYNEQFF. In DNA form, the CDR3 reads TGTGCCAGCTCACCCGGGGGACTAGCGTTGAGCTCCTACAATGAGCAGTTCTTC.